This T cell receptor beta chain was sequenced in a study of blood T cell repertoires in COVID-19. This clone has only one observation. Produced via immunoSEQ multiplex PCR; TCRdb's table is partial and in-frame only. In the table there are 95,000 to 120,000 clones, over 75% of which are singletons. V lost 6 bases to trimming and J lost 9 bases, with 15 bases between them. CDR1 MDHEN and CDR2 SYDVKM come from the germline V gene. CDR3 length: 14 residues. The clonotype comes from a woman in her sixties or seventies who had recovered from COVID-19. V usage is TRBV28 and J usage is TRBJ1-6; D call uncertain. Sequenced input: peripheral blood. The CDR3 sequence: CASRPAGMASPLHF. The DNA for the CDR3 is TGTGCCAGCAGACCCGCCGGGATGGCTTCACCCCTCCACTTT. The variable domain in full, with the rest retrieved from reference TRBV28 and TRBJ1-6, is DVKVTQSSRYLVKRTGEKVFLECVQDMDHENMFWYRQDPGLGLRLIYFSYDVKMKEKGDIPEGYSVSREKKERFSLILESASTNQTSMYLCASRPAGMASPLHFGNGTRLTVT.